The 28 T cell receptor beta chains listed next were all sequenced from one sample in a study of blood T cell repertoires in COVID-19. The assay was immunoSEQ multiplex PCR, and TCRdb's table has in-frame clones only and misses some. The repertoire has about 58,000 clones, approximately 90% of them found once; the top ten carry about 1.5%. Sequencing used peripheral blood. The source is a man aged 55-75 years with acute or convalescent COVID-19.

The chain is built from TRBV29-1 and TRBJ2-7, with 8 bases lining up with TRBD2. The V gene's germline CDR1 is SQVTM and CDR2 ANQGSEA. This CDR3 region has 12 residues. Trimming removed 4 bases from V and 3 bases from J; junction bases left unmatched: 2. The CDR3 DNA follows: TGCAGCGTTGTTAGCGGGGACTACGAGCAGTACTTC. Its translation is CSVVSGDYEQYF.

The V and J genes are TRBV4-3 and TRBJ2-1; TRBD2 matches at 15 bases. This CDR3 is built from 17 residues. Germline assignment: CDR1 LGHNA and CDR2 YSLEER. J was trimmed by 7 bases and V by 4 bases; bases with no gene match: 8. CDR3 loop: CASSRTTGLAGGNEQFF. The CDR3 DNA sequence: TGCGCCAGCAGCCGTACCACGGGACTAGCGGGAGGAAATGAGCAGTTCTTC.

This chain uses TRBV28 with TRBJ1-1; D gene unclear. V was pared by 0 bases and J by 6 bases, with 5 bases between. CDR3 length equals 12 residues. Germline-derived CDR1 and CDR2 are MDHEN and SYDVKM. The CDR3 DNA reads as TGTGCCAGCAGTTTATGGGAGGCTGAAGCTTTCTTT. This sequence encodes CASSLWEAEAFF. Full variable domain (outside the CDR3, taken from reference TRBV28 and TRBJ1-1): DVKVTQSSRYLVKRTGEKVFLECVQDMDHENMFWYRQDPGLGLRLIYFSYDVKMKEKGDIPEGYSVSREKKERFSLILESASTNQTSMYLCASSLWEAEAFFGQGTRLTVV.

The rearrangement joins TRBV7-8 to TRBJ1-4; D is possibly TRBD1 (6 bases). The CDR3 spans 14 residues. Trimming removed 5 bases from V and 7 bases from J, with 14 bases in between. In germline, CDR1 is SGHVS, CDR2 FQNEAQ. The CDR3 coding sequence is TGTGCCAGCAGCCAGGCAGGGACACCTGAAAAACTGTTTTTT. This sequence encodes CASSQAGTPEKLFF.

The CDR3 sequence is CAWSAGGGYYEQYF. DNA of the CDR3: TGTGCCTGGAGTGCGGGGGGCGGGTACTACGAGCAGTACTTC. The chain carries TRBV30 and TRBJ2-7, with D possibly TRBD2 on 7 matching bases. Germline V gene lookup returns CDR1 GTSNPN and CDR2 SVGIG (reference sequence). The V end was cut by 1 base, the J end by 3 bases, with 13 bases between. The CDR3 length is 14 residues.

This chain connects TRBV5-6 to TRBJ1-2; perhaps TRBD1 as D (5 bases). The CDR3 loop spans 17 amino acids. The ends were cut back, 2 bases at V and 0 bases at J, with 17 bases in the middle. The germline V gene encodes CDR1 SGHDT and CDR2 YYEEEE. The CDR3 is CASSFSGRWGPNYGYTF. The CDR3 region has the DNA TGTGCCAGCAGCTTTTCAGGGAGGTGGGGTCCTAACTATGGCTACACCTTC.

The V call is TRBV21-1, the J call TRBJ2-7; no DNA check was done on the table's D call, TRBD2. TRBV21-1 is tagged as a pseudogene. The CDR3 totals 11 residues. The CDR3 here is CASANRYEQYF. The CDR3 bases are TGTGCCAGCGCTAATCGGTACGAGCAGTACTTC.

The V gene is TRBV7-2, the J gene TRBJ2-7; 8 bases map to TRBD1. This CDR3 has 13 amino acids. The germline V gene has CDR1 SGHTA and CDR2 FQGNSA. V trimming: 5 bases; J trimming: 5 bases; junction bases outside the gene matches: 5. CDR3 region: CASSPRTGNEQYF. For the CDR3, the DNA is TGTGCCAGCAGCCCGAGGACAGGGAACGAGCAGTACTTC.

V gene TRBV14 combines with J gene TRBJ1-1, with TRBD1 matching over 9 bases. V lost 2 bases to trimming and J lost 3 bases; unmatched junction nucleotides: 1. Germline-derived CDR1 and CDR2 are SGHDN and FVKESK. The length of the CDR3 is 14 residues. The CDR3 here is CASSQWDRDTEAFF. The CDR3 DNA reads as TGTGCCAGCAGCCAATGGGACAGGGACACTGAAGCTTTCTTT.

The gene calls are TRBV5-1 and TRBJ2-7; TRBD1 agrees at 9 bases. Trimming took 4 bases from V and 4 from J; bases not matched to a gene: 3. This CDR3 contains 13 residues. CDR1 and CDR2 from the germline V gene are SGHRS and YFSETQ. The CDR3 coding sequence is TGCGCCAGCAGCAGGGACAGGGAATACGAGCAGTACTTC. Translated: CASSRDREYEQYF.

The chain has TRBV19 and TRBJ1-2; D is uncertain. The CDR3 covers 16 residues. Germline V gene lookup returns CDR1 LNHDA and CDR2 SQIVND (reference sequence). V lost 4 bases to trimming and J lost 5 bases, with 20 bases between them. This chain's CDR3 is CASSSRVTLEIYGYTF. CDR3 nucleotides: TGTGCCAGTAGTAGCCGGGTTACCCTCGAGATTTATGGCTACACCTTC.

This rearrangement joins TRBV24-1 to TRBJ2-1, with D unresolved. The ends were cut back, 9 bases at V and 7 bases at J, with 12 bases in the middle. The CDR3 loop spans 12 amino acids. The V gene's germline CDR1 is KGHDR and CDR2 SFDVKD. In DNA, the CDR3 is TGTGCCACCGGGCTTCGGCAGAATGAGCAGTTCTTC. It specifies CATGLRQNEQFF.

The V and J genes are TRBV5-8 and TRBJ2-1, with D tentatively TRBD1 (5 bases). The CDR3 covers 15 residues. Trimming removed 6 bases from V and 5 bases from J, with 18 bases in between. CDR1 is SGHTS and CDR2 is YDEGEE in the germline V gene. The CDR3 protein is CASITLGAFDNEQFF. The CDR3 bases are TGTGCCAGCATCACGCTAGGGGCTTTTGACAATGAGCAGTTCTTC.

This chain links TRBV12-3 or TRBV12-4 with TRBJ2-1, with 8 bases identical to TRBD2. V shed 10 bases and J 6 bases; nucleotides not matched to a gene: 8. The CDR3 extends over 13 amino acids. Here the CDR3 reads CAIEAGASNEQFF. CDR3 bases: TGTGCCATAGAAGCGGGAGCGAGCAATGAGCAGTTCTTC.

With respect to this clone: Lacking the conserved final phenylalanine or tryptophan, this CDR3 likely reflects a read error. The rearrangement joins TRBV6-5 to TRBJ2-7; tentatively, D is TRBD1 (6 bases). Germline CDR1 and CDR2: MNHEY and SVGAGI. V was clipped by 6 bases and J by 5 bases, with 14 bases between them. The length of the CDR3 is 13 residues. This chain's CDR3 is CASRRAGAHEQYL. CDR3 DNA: TGTGCCAGCAGGAGAGCAGGGGCTCACGAGCAGTACCTC.

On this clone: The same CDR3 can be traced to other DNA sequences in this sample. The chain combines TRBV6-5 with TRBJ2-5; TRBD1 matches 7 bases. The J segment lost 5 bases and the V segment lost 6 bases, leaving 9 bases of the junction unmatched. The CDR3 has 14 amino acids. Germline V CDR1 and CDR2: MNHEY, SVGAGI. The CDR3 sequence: CASSRDRGRETQYF. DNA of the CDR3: TGTGCCAGCAGCAGGGACAGAGGACGGGAGACCCAGTACTTC.

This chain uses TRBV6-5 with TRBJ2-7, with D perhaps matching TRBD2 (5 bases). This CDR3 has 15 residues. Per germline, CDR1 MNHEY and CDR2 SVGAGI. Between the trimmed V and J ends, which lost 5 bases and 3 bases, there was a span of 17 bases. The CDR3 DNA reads TGTGCCAGCAGTCCGGACTTGCGTGGGAGCTACGAGCAGTACTTC. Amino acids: CASSPDLRGSYEQYF.

For the CDR3, the DNA is TGTGCCAGCAGTCCTTGGGACTCTCGAGGCGATTACAATGAGCAGTTCTTC. It is translated as CASSPWDSRGDYNEQFF. This rearrangement joins TRBV28 to TRBJ2-1, with a tentative D call TRBD2 (6 bases). CDR1 MDHEN and CDR2 SYDVKM come from the germline V gene. This CDR3 has 17 residues. The V and J ends lost 5 bases and 4 bases respectively, with 21 bases between them.

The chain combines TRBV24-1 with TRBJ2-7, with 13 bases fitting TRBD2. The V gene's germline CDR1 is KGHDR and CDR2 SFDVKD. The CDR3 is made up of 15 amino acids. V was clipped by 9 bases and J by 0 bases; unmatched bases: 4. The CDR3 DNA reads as TGTGCCACCTCCGGGACTAGCGGGACCTCCTACGAGCAGTACTTC. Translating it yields CATSGTSGTSYEQYF.

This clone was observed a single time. The CDR3 DNA reads as TGCGCCAGCAGCTTGGGACAGGGGGCTACTAACTATGGCTACACCTTC. As protein: CASSLGQGATNYGYTF. This chain connects TRBV5-1 to TRBJ1-2, with 10 bases identical to TRBD1. The ends lost 0 bases at V and 0 bases at J; junction bases unmatched: 2. The CDR3 runs to 16 residues. CDR1 and CDR2 from the germline V gene are SGHRS and YFSETQ.

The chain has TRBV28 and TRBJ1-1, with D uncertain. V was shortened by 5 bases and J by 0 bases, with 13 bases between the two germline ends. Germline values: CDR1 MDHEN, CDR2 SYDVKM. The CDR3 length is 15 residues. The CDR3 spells CASSPPGGLNTEAFF. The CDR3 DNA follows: TGTGCCAGCAGTCCGCCCGGAGGGTTGAACACTGAAGCTTTCTTT.

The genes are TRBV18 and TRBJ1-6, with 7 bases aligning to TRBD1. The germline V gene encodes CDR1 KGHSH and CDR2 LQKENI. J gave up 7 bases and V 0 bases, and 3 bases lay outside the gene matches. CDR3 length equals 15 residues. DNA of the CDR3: TGTGCCAGCTCACCACCTGGGACAGCGAATTCACCCCTCCACTTT. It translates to CASSPPGTANSPLHF. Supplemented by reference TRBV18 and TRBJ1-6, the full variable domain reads NAGVMQNPRHLVRRRGQEARLRCSPMKGHSHVYWYRQLPEEGLKFMVYLQKENIIDESGMPKERFSAEFPKEGPSILRIQQVVRGDSAAYFCASSPPGTANSPLHFGNGTRLTVT.

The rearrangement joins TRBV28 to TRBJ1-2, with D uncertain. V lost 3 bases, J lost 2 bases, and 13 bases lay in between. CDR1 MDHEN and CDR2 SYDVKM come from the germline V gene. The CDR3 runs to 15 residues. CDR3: CASSFAGGSNYGYTF. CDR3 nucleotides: TGTGCCAGCAGTTTTGCAGGAGGATCAAACTATGGCTACACCTTC.

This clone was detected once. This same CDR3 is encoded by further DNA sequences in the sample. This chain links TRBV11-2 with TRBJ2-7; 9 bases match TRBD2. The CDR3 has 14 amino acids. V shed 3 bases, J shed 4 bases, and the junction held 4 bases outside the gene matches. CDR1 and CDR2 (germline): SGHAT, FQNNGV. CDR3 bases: TGTGCCAGCAGCTTGGCTAGCGGGATTTACGAGCAGTACTTC. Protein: CASSLASGIYEQYF. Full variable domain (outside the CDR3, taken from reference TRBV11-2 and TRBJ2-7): EAGVAQSPRYKIIEKRQSVAFWCNPISGHATLYWYQQILGQGPKLLIQFQNNGVVDDSQLPKDRFSAERLKGVDSTLKIQPAKLEDSAVYLCASSLASGIYEQYFGPGTRLTVT.

The CDR3 spells CASSPQGFNEQFF. DNA for the CDR3: TGTGCCAGTAGTCCCCAGGGGTTTAATGAGCAGTTCTTC. V is TRBV19 and J is TRBJ2-1; maybe TRBD1 (6 bases). This CDR3 is 13 amino acids long. Germline CDR1 reads LNHDA; CDR2 reads SQIVND (reference sequence). Trimming took off 5 bases at V and 7 bases at J, with 12 bases between the two ends. The full variable domain, with the rest looked up from reference TRBV19 and TRBJ2-1, is DGGITQSPKYLFRKEGQNVTLSCEQNLNHDAMYWYRQDPGQGLRLIYYSQIVNDFQKGDIAEGYSVSREKKESFPLTVTSAQKNPTAFYLCASSPQGFNEQFFGPGTRLTVL.

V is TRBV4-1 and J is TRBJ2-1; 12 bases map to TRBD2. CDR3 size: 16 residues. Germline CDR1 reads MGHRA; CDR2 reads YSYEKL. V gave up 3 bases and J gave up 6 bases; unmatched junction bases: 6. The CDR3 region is CASSHNPGLAGNEQFF. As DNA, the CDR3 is TGCGCCAGCAGCCACAACCCGGGACTAGCGGGCAATGAGCAGTTCTTC.

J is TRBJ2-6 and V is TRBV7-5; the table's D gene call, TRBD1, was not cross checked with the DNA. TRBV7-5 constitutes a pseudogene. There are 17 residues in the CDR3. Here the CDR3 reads CARSYDRGCSGANVLTF. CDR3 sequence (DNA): TGTGCCAGAAGCTACGACAGGGGATGCTCTGGGGCCAACGTCCTGACTTTC.

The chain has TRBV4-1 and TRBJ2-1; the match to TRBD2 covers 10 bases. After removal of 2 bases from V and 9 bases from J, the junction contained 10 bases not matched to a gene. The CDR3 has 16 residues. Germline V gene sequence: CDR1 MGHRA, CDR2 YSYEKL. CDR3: CASSQSGTSVFGEQFF. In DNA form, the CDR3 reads TGCGCCAGCAGCCAATCCGGGACTAGCGTTTTCGGTGAGCAGTTCTTC.